The entry that follows covers one T cell receptor (beta chain) sequence. The antigen is not known. The data stem from a study of a mutant IDH1 vaccine in newly diagnosed glioma. Method: immunoSEQ multiplex PCR; TCRdb's copy keeps in-frame clones and lacks some. Here the sample spans some 87,000 clones, around four fifths being singletons. Germline V gene data show CDR1 as MGHRA and CDR2 as YSYEKL. The CDR3 totals 13 residues. Trimming took 2 bases from V and 1 from J, leaving 6 bases between them. Documented time point: week 47, end of study. Doses of 300 ug of mutant IDH1 20-mer peptide were given with topical imiquimod.

V usage is TRBV4-1 and J usage is TRBJ2-7, with a tentative D call TRBD2 (5 bases). This clonotype was sampled from a man aged 35 to 55 with glioma. The sequenced sample was PBMCs, obtained from a glioma patient whose treatment included an IDH1 peptide vaccine. CDR3 residues: CASSQSGSYEQYF. The CDR3 DNA is TGCGCCAGCAGCCAATCGGGGTCCTACGAGCAGTACTTC.